These 5 T cell receptor beta chains originate from one sample sequenced in a study of T-cell reconstitution after alpha-beta-depleted transplantation in children (dated by TCRdb to 2015 to 2016). Libraries were built with PCR. Sequencing relied on an Illumina HiSeq 2500. TCR library preparation used molecular barcoding, with unique molecular identifiers applied to normalize quantification of the TCRbeta repertoire. TCRdb redid the processing of the public reads, applying fastp at Q25 and MiXCR, and retained in-frame beta chains. Entries that share a CDR3 protein sequence are merged under the most common genes and DNA. The sample profile shows approximately 350,000 distinct CDR3 sequences; about a sixth of them were found once. Around two fifths of the sample is held by the ten biggest clonotypes. In the paper's terms, the treatment or condition label means: allogeneic hematopoietic cell transplantation with graft depleted of TCRalphabeta T cells and CD19 B cells.

Material: PBMCs, mostly from graft donor cells, obtained 360 days after TCRalphabeta/CD19-depleted stem cell transplant. These receptors came from a male patient between 2 and 10 years old who had a stem cell transplant for acute lymphoblastic leukemia, so the T cells may come from the graft donor.

The chain couples TRBV5-1 to TRBJ2-2; D is undetermined. V lost 6 bases, J lost 3 bases, and 9 bases lay in between. This CDR3 region has 13 residues. Looked up from germline, CDR1 is SGHRS and CDR2 is YFSETQ. This CDR3 reads CASKIRYTGELFF. CDR3 nucleotide sequence: TGCGCCAGCAAGATCAGATACACCGGGGAGCTGTTTTTT.

In this sample, this clonotype turned up many times. The chain is built from TRBV5-1 and TRBJ2-1; D gene uncertain. Germline values: CDR1 SGHRS, CDR2 YFSETQ. The germline V and J ends were trimmed by 2 bases and 7 bases, with 13 bases remaining between them. The CDR3 length is 14 residues. The CDR3 loop is CASSFVGSGNEQFF. The CDR3 DNA follows: TGCGCCAGCAGCTTTGTCGGGTCAGGAAATGAGCAGTTCTTC.

This chain uses TRBV6-2 or TRBV6-3 with TRBJ2-1; D call uncertain. V was pared by 2 bases and J by 4 bases, with 9 bases between. Germline V gene lookup returns CDR1 MNHEY and CDR2 SVGEGT. The CDR3 extends over 14 amino acids. CDR3 in amino acids: CASSYAGLYNEQFF. The CDR3, as DNA: TGTGCCAGCAGTTACGCAGGTCTGTACAATGAGCAGTTCTTC.

V is TRBV7-6 and J is TRBJ2-7; 14 nucleotides align to TRBD2. The CDR3 is made up of 19 amino acids. V trimming: 5 bases; J trimming: 4 bases; junction bases outside the gene matches: 16. Germline V gene lookup returns CDR1 SGHVS and CDR2 FNYEAQ. CDR3 coding DNA: TGTGCCAGCAGCCGAGATCCGGGACTAGCGGGAGTAGAGAGGTACGAGCAGTACTTC. Translation gives CASSRDPGLAGVERYEQYF.

This clonotype has more than one count but fewer than ten. The V and J genes are TRBV28 and TRBJ2-3, with 8 positions matching TRBD1. Looked up from germline, CDR1 is MDHEN and CDR2 is SYDVKM. The junction had 7 bases not matched to a gene; V was cut back by 5 bases and J by 0 bases. CDR3 length equals 16 residues. The CDR3 sequence is CASSNRGFLSTDTQYF. CDR3 nucleotide sequence: TGTGCCAGCAGTAACAGGGGGTTTCTTAGCACAGATACGCAGTATTTT.